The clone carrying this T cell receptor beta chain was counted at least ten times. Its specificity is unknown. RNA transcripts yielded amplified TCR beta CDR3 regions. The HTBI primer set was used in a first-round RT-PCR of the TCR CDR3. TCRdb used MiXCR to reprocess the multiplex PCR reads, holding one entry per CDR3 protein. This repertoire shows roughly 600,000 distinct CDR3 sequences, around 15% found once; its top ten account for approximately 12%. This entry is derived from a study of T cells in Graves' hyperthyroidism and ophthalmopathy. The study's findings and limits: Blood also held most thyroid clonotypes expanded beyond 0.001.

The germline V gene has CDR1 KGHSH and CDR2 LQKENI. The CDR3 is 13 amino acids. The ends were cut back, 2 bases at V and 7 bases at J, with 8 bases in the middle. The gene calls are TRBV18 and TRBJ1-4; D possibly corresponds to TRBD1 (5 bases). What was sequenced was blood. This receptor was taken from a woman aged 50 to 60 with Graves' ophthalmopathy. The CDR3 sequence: CASSPAGREKLFF. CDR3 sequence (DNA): TGTGCCAGCTCACCAGCGGGGCGTGAAAAACTGTTTTTT.